These T cell receptor beta chains were read from a single sample in a study of blood T cell repertoires in COVID-19. The assay was immunoSEQ multiplex PCR, and TCRdb's table has in-frame clones only and misses some. The sample holds under 55,000 clones, about 80% seen once. Sequencing input: peripheral blood. These receptors originate from a man between 65 and 80 years old with acute or convalescent COVID-19. Each CDR3 is given with its conserved first and last residue. A D gene is named only where the DNA matches it firmly. Not all rows give a size; the values are once, few, many and, for expanded clones, a class.

v_gene: TRBV29-1
abundance: few
d_gene: .
j_gene: TRBJ2-6
CDR3aa: CSVAGGANVLTF
CDR3nt: TGCAGCGTTGCGGGGGGGGCCAACGTCCTGACTTTC

v_gene: TRBV28
abundance: .
d_gene: TRBD1
j_gene: TRBJ1-2
CDR3aa: CASSRPGGYGYTF
CDR3nt: TGTGCCAGCAGTCGCCCAGGGGGCTATGGCTACACCTTC

v_gene: TRBV7-3
abundance: .
d_gene: .
j_gene: TRBJ1-1
CDR3aa: CASSPRGASEAFF
CDR3nt: TGTGCCAGCAGCCCTCGGGGGGCGAGTGAAGCTTTCTTT

v_gene: TRBV12-3/TRBV12-4
abundance: .
d_gene: .
j_gene: TRBJ1-2
CDR3aa: CASSLQGRSGYTF
CDR3nt: TGTGCCAGCAGTCTACAGGGTCGGTCTGGCTACACCTTC

v_gene: TRBV10-1
abundance: .
d_gene: TRBD1
j_gene: TRBJ1-2
CDR3aa: CASRKRTGGNYGYTF
CDR3nt: TGCGCCAGCAGGAAGAGGACAGGCGGTAACTATGGCTACACCTTC

v_gene: TRBV7-2
abundance: once
d_gene: TRBD2
j_gene: TRBJ2-7
CDR3aa: CASSFGGGVEQYF
CDR3nt: TGTGCCAGCAGCTTCGGCGGGGGGGTAGAGCAGTACTTC

v_gene: TRBV2
abundance: .
d_gene: TRBD1
j_gene: TRBJ2-1
CDR3aa: CASSQGGRVEQFF
CDR3nt: TGTGCCAGCAGTCAAGGGGGCAGGGTGGAGCAGTTCTTC

v_gene: TRBV18
abundance: .
d_gene: .
j_gene: TRBJ1-6
CDR3aa: CASSPQGAGYSSPLHF
CDR3nt: TGTGCCAGCTCACCACAAGGGGCGGGGTATAGTTCACCCCTCCACTTT

v_gene: TRBV7-6
abundance: .
d_gene: TRBD1
j_gene: TRBJ2-3
CDR3aa: CASSLLDRESDTQYF
CDR3nt: TGTGCCAGCAGCTTACTAGACAGGGAATCAGATACGCAGTATTTT

v_gene: TRBV7-8
abundance: .
d_gene: TRBD1
j_gene: TRBJ1-5
CDR3aa: CASSPERTGRNQPQHF
CDR3nt: TGTGCCAGCAGTCCTGAACGGACAGGGAGGAATCAGCCCCAGCATTTT

v_gene: TRBV18
abundance: .
d_gene: .
j_gene: TRBJ1-1
CDR3aa: CASSSQGAEAFF
CDR3nt: TGTGCCAGCTCTTCACAAGGGGCTGAAGCTTTCTTT

v_gene: TRBV7-6
abundance: .
d_gene: TRBD1
j_gene: TRBJ2-2
CDR3aa: CASSLELIWGQQNTGELFF
CDR3nt: TGTGCCAGCAGCTTAGAGTTAATTTGGGGACAGCAAAACACCGGGGAGCTGTTTTTT

v_gene: TRBV4-2
abundance: .
d_gene: .
j_gene: TRBJ1-5
CDR3aa: CASSQDSGLGNQPQHF
CDR3nt: TGTGCCAGCAGCCAAGATTCAGGGTTGGGCAATCAGCCCCAGCATTTT

v_gene: TRBV27
abundance: few
d_gene: TRBD2
j_gene: TRBJ2-1
CDR3aa: CAGRGRCSYNEQFF
CDR3nt: TGTGCCGGGAGGGGACGGTGCTCCTACAATGAGCAGTTCTTC

v_gene: TRBV10-3
abundance: .
d_gene: TRBD2
j_gene: TRBJ2-3
CDR3aa: CAISSSGGTDTQYF
CDR3nt: TGTGCCATCAGCAGTAGCGGGGGAACAGATACGCAGTATTTT

v_gene: TRBV4-1
abundance: few
d_gene: .
j_gene: TRBJ2-7
CDR3aa: CASSQDSQGTYEQYF
CDR3nt: TGCGCCAGCAGCCAAGATAGTCAGGGGACCTACGAGCAGTACTTC

v_gene: TRBV19
abundance: .
d_gene: .
j_gene: TRBJ1-5
CDR3aa: CASKGVGNQPQHF
CDR3nt: TGTGCCAGTAAAGGGGTAGGCAATCAGCCCCAGCATTTT

v_gene: TRBV6-1
abundance: .
d_gene: .
j_gene: TRBJ2-2
CDR3aa: CASRETVTTNTGELFF
CDR3nt: TGTGCCAGCAGGGAAACAGTGACCACGAACACCGGGGAGCTGTTTTTT

v_gene: TRBV5-4
abundance: .
d_gene: TRBD1
j_gene: TRBJ2-3
CDR3aa: CASSLPTGQGPNTQYF
CDR3nt: TGTGCCAGCAGCTTGCCAACGGGACAGGGCCCTAATACGCAGTATTTT

v_gene: TRBV19
abundance: many
d_gene: .
j_gene: TRBJ1-2
CDR3aa: CASSIDYGTRSGTGYTF
CDR3nt: TGTGCCAGTAGTATAGATTATGGGACTCGTTCGGGAACTGGCTACACCTTC

v_gene: TRBV6-5
abundance: .
d_gene: .
j_gene: TRBJ2-5
CDR3aa: CASSRLVQETQYF
CDR3nt: TGTGCCAGCAGCAGACTAGTACAAGAGACCCAGTACTTC

v_gene: TRBV19
abundance: .
d_gene: .
j_gene: TRBJ1-1
CDR3aa: CASSDRRMKNTEAFF
CDR3nt: TGTGCCAGTAGTGACCGGAGAATGAAGAACACTGAAGCTTTCTTT

v_gene: TRBV6-2/TRBV6-3
abundance: .
d_gene: .
j_gene: TRBJ2-6
CDR3aa: CASSRSSGANVLTF
CDR3nt: TGTGCCAGCAGTCGGAGCTCTGGGGCCAACGTCCTGACTTTC

v_gene: TRBV2
abundance: .
d_gene: .
j_gene: TRBJ1-4
CDR3aa: CATKAGIREKLFF
CDR3nt: TGTGCCACTAAGGCAGGGATAAGGGAAAAACTGTTTTTT

v_gene: TRBV7-9
abundance: few
d_gene: TRBD1
j_gene: TRBJ1-4
CDR3aa: CASSLAGGQDEKLFF
CDR3nt: TGTGCCAGCAGCTTAGCAGGGGGCCAAGATGAAAAACTGTTTTTT

v_gene: TRBV7-2
abundance: .
d_gene: TRBD2
j_gene: TRBJ2-1
CDR3aa: CASSSPGTNIYNEQFF
CDR3nt: TGTGCCAGCAGCTCACCCGGGACTAATATATACAATGAGCAGTTCTTC

v_gene: TRBV23-1
abundance: .
d_gene: .
j_gene: TRBJ1-1
CDR3aa: CASSPLEGCTEAFF
CDR3nt: TGCGCCAGCAGCCCTTTGGAGGGATGCACTGAAGCTTTCTTT

v_gene: TRBV7-9
abundance: few
d_gene: .
j_gene: TRBJ1-1
CDR3aa: CASSLGRGMSTEAFF
CDR3nt: TGTGCCAGCAGCTTGGGCAGGGGTATGAGCACTGAAGCTTTCTTT

v_gene: TRBV14
abundance: .
d_gene: .
j_gene: TRBJ2-2
CDR3aa: CASSQKTANTGELFF
CDR3nt: TGTGCCAGCAGCCAAAAGACAGCGAACACCGGGGAGCTGTTTTTT

v_gene: TRBV28
abundance: .
d_gene: .
j_gene: TRBJ1-1
CDR3aa: CASSLGRTTEAFF
CDR3nt: TGTGCCAGCAGTTTGGGGAGGACCACTGAAGCTTTCTTT

v_gene: TRBV28
abundance: .
d_gene: TRBD1
j_gene: TRBJ1-5
CDR3aa: CASSYHTGGGQPQHF
CDR3nt: TGTGCCAGCAGTTACCATACAGGGGGCGGTCAGCCCCAGCATTTT

v_gene: TRBV27
abundance: .
d_gene: TRBD1
j_gene: TRBJ1-6
CDR3aa: CASSSLTGGGGNSPLHF
CDR3nt: TGTGCCAGCAGTTCCTTGACAGGGGGCGGCGGTAATTCACCCCTCCACTTT

v_gene: TRBV6-2/TRBV6-3
abundance: .
d_gene: TRBD1
j_gene: TRBJ1-6
CDR3aa: CASSTGGAGNSPLHF
CDR3nt: TGTGCCAGCAGCACAGGGGGCGCAGGGAATTCACCCCTCCACTTT

v_gene: TRBV24-1
abundance: .
d_gene: .
j_gene: TRBJ2-4
CDR3aa: CATSDSNSGAKNIQYF
CDR3nt: TGTGCCACCAGTGATTCGAACTCCGGGGCCAAAAACATTCAGTACTTC

v_gene: TRBV28
abundance: .
d_gene: .
j_gene: TRBJ1-4
CDR3aa: CASSLGGTNEKLFF
CDR3nt: TGTGCCAGCAGTTTAGGCGGAACTAATGAAAAACTGTTTTTT

v_gene: TRBV3-1/TRBV3-2
abundance: once
d_gene: TRBD2
j_gene: TRBJ2-7
CDR3aa: CASSQASGGPYEQYF
CDR3nt: TGTGCCAGCAGCCAGGCCAGCGGGGGGCCCTACGAGCAGTACTTC

v_gene: TRBV2
abundance: .
d_gene: TRBD1
j_gene: TRBJ2-7
CDR3aa: CASSEGVRGLTYEQYF
CDR3nt: TGTGCCAGCAGTGAAGGGGTCAGGGGGCTAACCTACGAGCAGTACTTC

v_gene: TRBV27
abundance: many
d_gene: .
j_gene: TRBJ1-6
CDR3aa: CASSPDYFGMGSPLHF
CDR3nt: TGTGCCAGCAGCCCCGACTACTTTGGTATGGGTTCACCCCTCCACTTT

v_gene: TRBV4-2
abundance: once
d_gene: .
j_gene: TRBJ1-1
CDR3aa: CASRDRGTEAFF
CDR3nt: TGTGCCAGCAGGGACCGGGGCACTGAAGCTTTCTTT

v_gene: TRBV4-2
abundance: .
d_gene: TRBD2
j_gene: TRBJ2-3
CDR3aa: CASSLWTSGDRTDTQYF
CDR3nt: TGTGCCAGCAGCTTGTGGACTAGCGGGGACCGCACAGATACGCAGTATTTT

v_gene: TRBV9
abundance: .
d_gene: .
j_gene: TRBJ1-2
CDR3aa: CASSVGYEGSYGYTF
CDR3nt: TGTGCCAGCAGCGTAGGGTACGAGGGTTCCTATGGCTACACCTTC

v_gene: TRBV6-5
abundance: once
d_gene: TRBD1
j_gene: TRBJ1-5
CDR3aa: CASNGQGGSNQPQHF
CDR3nt: TGTGCCAGCAATGGACAGGGAGGTAGCAATCAGCCCCAGCATTTT

v_gene: TRBV5-4
abundance: few
d_gene: TRBD1
j_gene: TRBJ2-5
CDR3aa: CASSLVGGEETQYF
CDR3nt: TGTGCCAGCAGCTTGGTAGGGGGCGAAGAGACCCAGTACTTC

v_gene: TRBV6-6
abundance: few
d_gene: .
j_gene: TRBJ1-2
CDR3aa: CASRTDGKYGYTF
CDR3nt: TGTGCCAGCAGGACCGACGGGAAGTATGGCTACACCTTC

v_gene: TRBV5-8
abundance: few
d_gene: .
j_gene: TRBJ1-1
CDR3aa: CASTTGPEWTEAFF
CDR3nt: TGTGCCAGCACCACAGGGCCCGAGTGGACTGAAGCTTTCTTT

v_gene: TRBV5-1
abundance: .
d_gene: TRBD1
j_gene: TRBJ2-1
CDR3aa: CASSFLDRGWDEQFF
CDR3nt: TGCGCCAGCAGCTTCCTGGACAGGGGGTGGGATGAGCAGTTCTTC

v_gene: TRBV6-2/TRBV6-3
abundance: .
d_gene: .
j_gene: TRBJ1-6
CDR3aa: CASSYSPRLMSSYNSPLHF
CDR3nt: TGTGCCAGCAGTTACTCACCGCGTCTTATGAGCTCCTATAATTCACCCCTCCACTTT

v_gene: TRBV9
abundance: .
d_gene: .
j_gene: TRBJ1-2
CDR3aa: CASSVEAGVGYTF
CDR3nt: TGTGCCAGCAGCGTAGAAGCGGGGGTAGGCTACACCTTC

v_gene: TRBV11-2
abundance: few
d_gene: TRBD1
j_gene: TRBJ2-7
CDR3aa: CASSLDRGPPYEQYF
CDR3nt: TGTGCCAGCAGCTTGGACAGGGGGCCCCCCTACGAGCAGTACTTC

v_gene: TRBV28
abundance: .
d_gene: TRBD1
j_gene: TRBJ2-2
CDR3aa: CASRWTGRKPGELFF
CDR3nt: TGTGCCAGCAGGTGGACAGGGAGGAAACCCGGGGAGCTGTTTTTT